Shown below are 19 T cell receptor beta chains from a single sample sequenced in a study of response to subunit inactivated influenza vaccine. Using its own MiXCR run on the RT-PCR reads, TCRdb lists one record per CDR3 protein. The sample holds about 480,000 distinct CDR3 sequences; roughly 13% are singletons and the top ten take under 15%. The specimen was PBMCs from blood, collected roughly 48 days after vaccination. Receptor source: a man aged 45-65 years who received an inactivated influenza vaccine.

The chain carries TRBV24-1 and TRBJ2-1, with a possible D match to TRBD1 (6 bases). Germline CDR1 KGHDR, CDR2 SFDVKD. Trimming took 9 bases from V and 4 from J, leaving 9 bases between them. This CDR3 has 12 amino acids. This chain's CDR3 is CATGTSYNEQFF. The DNA for the CDR3 is TGTGCCACCGGGACAAGTTACAATGAGCAGTTCTTC.

This clonotype occurred a few times. V gene TRBV20-1 combines with J gene TRBJ2-5; D remains ambiguous. The CDR3 is made up of 14 amino acids. The germline V gene has CDR1 DFQATT and CDR2 SNEGSKA (reference sequence). V lost 0 bases and J 5 bases, leaving 13 bases between the germline ends. The CDR3 here is CSAREGGSMETQYF. Written as DNA, the CDR3 is TGCAGTGCTAGAGAGGGTGGTAGCATGGAGACCCAGTACTTC.

This clonotype was recorded a few times. The chain carries TRBV28 and TRBJ2-7; D unresolved. CDR3 length: 13 amino acids. Germline assignment: CDR1 MDHEN and CDR2 SYDVKM. Trimming cost V 6 bases and J 6 bases, with 15 bases left between them. CDR3 residues: CASSPTGRSEQYF. Here the CDR3 DNA reads TGTGCCAGCAGCCCGACTGGACGCAGCGAGCAGTACTTC.

The table lists this clonotype with a few counts. The chain combines TRBV20-1 with TRBJ2-1; TRBD2 matches 7 bases. J was trimmed by 4 bases and V by 3 bases; bases with no gene match: 9. Germline values: CDR1 DFQATT, CDR2 SNEGSKA (reference sequence). CDR3 size: 15 residues. Here the CDR3 DNA reads TGCAGTGCTAGTCGCTCGGGACTACTTTACAATGAGCAGTTCTTC. Its translation is CSASRSGLLYNEQFF.

This sequence joins TRBV12-3 or TRBV12-4 and TRBJ2-1, with TRBD1 identical over 7 bases. The CDR3 spans 14 residues. Trimming cost V 3 bases and J 6 bases; bases outside gene matches: 5. CDR3 sequence: CASSFAAGGNEQFF. CDR3 in DNA: TGTGCCAGCAGTTTTGCGGCAGGGGGCAATGAGCAGTTCTTC.

This clonotype was found a few times. The CDR3 DNA reads TGTGCCAGCAGTTTAAGGGACAGTAATGAAAAACTGTTTTTT. Protein product: CASSLRDSNEKLFF. The gene calls are TRBV28 and TRBJ1-4; 7 bases line up with TRBD1. J gave up 4 bases and V 2 bases, and 1 base lay outside the gene matches. This CDR3 contains 14 residues. In germline, CDR1 is MDHEN, CDR2 SYDVKM.

As DNA, the CDR3 is TGTGCCAGCAGCCTAACGCTGGACACTGAGCAGTTCTTC. As protein: CASSLTLDTEQFF. This chain connects TRBV16 to TRBJ2-1; TRBD1 is a possible D gene (5 bases). The length of the CDR3 is 13 residues. Trimming took off 4 bases at V and 9 bases at J, with 13 bases between the two ends. Germline lookup yields CDR1 KGHSY and CDR2 FQNENV. Complete variable domain (other parts from reference TRBV16 and TRBJ2-1): GEEVAQTPKHLVRGEGQKAKLYCAPIKGHSYVFWYQQVLKNEFKFLISFQNENVFDETGMPKERFSAKCLPNSPCSLEIQATKLEDSAVYFCASSLTLDTEQFFGPGTRLTVL.

This clonotype was picked up many times. The CDR3 protein is CASSQRTDTQYF. CDR3 coding DNA: TGTGCCAGCAGCCAACGCACAGATACGCAGTATTTT. The rearrangement joins TRBV27 to TRBJ2-3; no clear D gene. This CDR3 contains 12 residues. Germline CDR1 and CDR2: MNHEY and SMNVEV (reference sequence). The V gene lost 6 bases and the J gene lost 1 base, with 5 bases spanning the gap.

This clonotype was recorded a few times. This chain links TRBV7-9 with TRBJ1-1; D is undetermined. There are 10 residues in the CDR3. Between the trimmed V and J ends, which lost 5 bases and 6 bases, there was a span of 4 bases. From germline, CDR1 is SEHNR and CDR2 FQNEAQ (reference sequence). The DNA of the CDR3 is TGTGCCAGCAGCCAGTCTGAAGCTTTCTTT. It specifies CASSQSEAFF.

The chain joins TRBV19 to TRBJ1-2; D gene uncertain. CDR1 is LNHDA and CDR2 is SQIVND in the germline V gene (reference sequence). The CDR3 is made up of 13 amino acids. V dropped 8 bases and J dropped 3 bases, with 13 bases sitting between them. CDR3 loop: CASGERLYYGYTF. The CDR3 DNA reads as TGTGCCAGTGGAGAGAGACTTTACTATGGCTACACCTTC.

This clonotype has a handful of counts. This chain uses TRBV6-5 with TRBJ2-1; D might be TRBD2 (6 bases). CDR1 MNHEY and CDR2 SVGAGI come from the germline V gene. The CDR3 spans 14 residues. V was pared by 3 bases and J by 6 bases, with 12 bases between. CDR3 sequence reads: CASSYGLGGNEQFF. Written as DNA, the CDR3 is TGTGCCAGCAGTTATGGGTTGGGGGGCAATGAGCAGTTCTTC.

This clonotype was recorded at least ten times. The chain has TRBV6-1 and TRBJ2-7; 15 bases are shared with TRBD2. This CDR3 region has 19 residues. The V gene end was trimmed by 6 bases and the J gene end by 1 base; junction bases not matched to a gene: 13. The germline V gene has CDR1 MNHNS and CDR2 SASEGT. The CDR3 sequence: CASSSPPGTSGRWSYEQYF. The CDR3 DNA follows: TGTGCCAGCAGCTCACCACCCGGGACTAGCGGGAGGTGGTCCTACGAGCAGTACTTC.

The chain recombines TRBV5-1 with TRBJ2-3; no reliable D call. V lost 7 bases to trimming and J lost 3 bases, with 6 bases between them. CDR3 size: 11 residues. Germline values: CDR1 SGHRS, CDR2 YFSETQ. Here the CDR3 reads CASARTDTQYF. CDR3 coding DNA: TGCGCCAGCGCAAGAACAGATACGCAGTATTTT.

This clonotype was seen a handful of times. This chain joins TRBV12-3 or TRBV12-4 and TRBJ1-1; D unclear. V lost 1 base and J lost 0, with 9 bases in between. This CDR3 has 15 residues. CDR3 bases: TGTGCCAGCAGTTTAGGTGGCAGTCTGAACACTGAAGCTTTCTTT. Its translation: CASSLGGSLNTEAFF.

This clonotype showed up just a few times. The chain combines TRBV7-2 with TRBJ2-7, with a weak D call TRBD1 (6 bases). Trimming cost V 3 bases and J 0 bases, with 9 bases left between them. The CDR3 is made up of 14 amino acids. Germline CDR1 reads SGHTA; CDR2 reads FQGNSA. Written as DNA, the CDR3 is TGTGCCAGCAGCTTGCTGACAGGCTCCTACGAGCAGTACTTC. Translating it yields CASSLLTGSYEQYF. Variable domain in full (rest from reference TRBV7-2 and TRBJ2-7): GAGVSQSPSNKVTEKGKDVELRCDPISGHTALYWYRQSLGQGLEFLIYFQGNSAPDKSGLPSDRFSAERTGGSVSTLTIQRTQQEDSAVYLCASSLLTGSYEQYFGPGTRLTVT.

This clonotype was seen a few times. The chain carries TRBV10-3 and TRBJ1-2; no clear D gene. V was clipped by 6 bases and J by 4 bases, with 6 bases between them. The CDR3 has 11 amino acids. Germline CDR1 is ENHRY and CDR2 is SYGVKD. The chain's CDR3 is CAIRAGYGYTF. Here the CDR3 DNA reads TGTGCCATCAGGGCCGGCTATGGCTACACCTTC.

This clonotype has only a few counts. The rearrangement uses TRBV29-1 and TRBJ2-3; 7 bases are a match to TRBD2. Germline V gives CDR1 SQVTM, CDR2 ANQGSEA. V trimming: 4 bases; J trimming: 4 bases; junction bases outside the gene matches: 5. This CDR3 spans 13 amino acids. The CDR3 spells CSVVGGGADTQYF. Written as DNA, the CDR3 is TGCAGCGTTGTTGGGGGGGGGGCAGATACGCAGTATTTT.

The V gene is TRBV9, the J gene TRBJ2-5, with TRBD2 identical over 7 bases. Trimming took 4 bases from V and 5 from J; bases not matched to a gene: 14. This CDR3 spans 16 amino acids. From germline, CDR1 is SGDLS and CDR2 YYNGEE. Here the CDR3 DNA reads TGTGCCAGCAGCCCGCTAGTGGGAGGGCCAGGGGAGACCCAGTACTTC. Translated: CASSPLVGGPGETQYF.

For this clonotype: Since a much larger clone is just one base distant, this may be a read error. This sequence joins TRBV12-3 or TRBV12-4 and TRBJ2-7; 9 bases match TRBD1. CDR3 size: 14 residues. CDR3 in DNA: TGTGCCAGGAGTTTCTCCGGGACAGGGCGGGAGCAGTACTTC. Amino acids: CARSFSGTGREQYF.